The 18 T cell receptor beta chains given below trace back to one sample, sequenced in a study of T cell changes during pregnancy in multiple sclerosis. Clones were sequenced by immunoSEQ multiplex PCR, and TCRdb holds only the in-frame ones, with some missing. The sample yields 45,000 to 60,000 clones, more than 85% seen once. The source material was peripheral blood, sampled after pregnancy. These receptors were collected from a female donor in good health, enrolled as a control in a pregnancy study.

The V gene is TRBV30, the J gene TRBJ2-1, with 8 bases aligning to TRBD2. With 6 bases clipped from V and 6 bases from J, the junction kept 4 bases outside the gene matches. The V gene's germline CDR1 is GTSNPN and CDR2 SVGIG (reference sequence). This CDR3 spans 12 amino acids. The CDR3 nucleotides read TGTGCCTGTACGACTAGCGCCAATGAGCAGTTCTTC. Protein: CACTTSANEQFF.

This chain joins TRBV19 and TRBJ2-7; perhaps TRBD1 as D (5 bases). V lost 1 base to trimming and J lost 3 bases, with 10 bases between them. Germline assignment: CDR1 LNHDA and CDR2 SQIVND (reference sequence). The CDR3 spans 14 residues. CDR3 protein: CASSIAARDYEQYF. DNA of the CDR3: TGTGCCAGTAGTATAGCGGCCAGGGACTACGAGCAGTACTTC.

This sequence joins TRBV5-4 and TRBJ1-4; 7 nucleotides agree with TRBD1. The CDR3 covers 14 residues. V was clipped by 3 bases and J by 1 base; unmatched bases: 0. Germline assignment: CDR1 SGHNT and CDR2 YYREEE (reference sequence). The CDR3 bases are TGTGCCAGCAGCTGGACAGGAACTAATGAAAAACTGTTTTTT. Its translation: CASSWTGTNEKLFF.

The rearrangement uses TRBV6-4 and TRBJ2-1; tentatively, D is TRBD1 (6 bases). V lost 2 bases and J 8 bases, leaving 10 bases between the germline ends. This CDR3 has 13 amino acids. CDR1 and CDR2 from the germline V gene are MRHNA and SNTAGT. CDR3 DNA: TGTGCCAGCAGTGACGTCAGGGGCGATGAGCAGTTCTTC. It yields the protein CASSDVRGDEQFF.

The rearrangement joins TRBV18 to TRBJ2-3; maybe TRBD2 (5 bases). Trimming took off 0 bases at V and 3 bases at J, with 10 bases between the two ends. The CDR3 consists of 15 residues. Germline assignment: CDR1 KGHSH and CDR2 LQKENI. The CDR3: CASSPPLAGTDTQYF. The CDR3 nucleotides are TGTGCCAGCTCACCACCGCTAGCCGGTACAGATACGCAGTATTTT.

CDR3 nucleotide sequence: TGCGCCAGCAGCGAGGGACTAGCGGGAGAAGCCTACGAGCAGTACTTC. Amino acid sequence: CASSEGLAGEAYEQYF. The chain uses TRBV4-3 and TRBJ2-7; 14 bases align to TRBD2. CDR3 length: 16 residues. V shed 5 bases and J 2 bases; nucleotides not matched to a gene: 5. The germline V gene encodes CDR1 LGHNA and CDR2 YSLEER.

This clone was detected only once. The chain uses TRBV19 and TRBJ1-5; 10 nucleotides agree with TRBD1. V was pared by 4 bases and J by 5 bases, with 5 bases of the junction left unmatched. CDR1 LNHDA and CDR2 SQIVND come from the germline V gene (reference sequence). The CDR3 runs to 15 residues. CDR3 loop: CASSSRDRGYQPQHF. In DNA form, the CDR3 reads TGTGCCAGTAGTAGCCGGGACAGGGGCTATCAGCCCCAGCATTTT.

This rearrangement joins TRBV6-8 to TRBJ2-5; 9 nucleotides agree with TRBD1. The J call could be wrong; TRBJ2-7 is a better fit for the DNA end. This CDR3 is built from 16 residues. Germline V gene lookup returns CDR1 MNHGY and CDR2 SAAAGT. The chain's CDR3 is CASSPTTGGPSYEQYF. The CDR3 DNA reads TGTGCCAGCAGCCCAACCACAGGGGGCCCCTCCTACGAGCAGTACTTC.

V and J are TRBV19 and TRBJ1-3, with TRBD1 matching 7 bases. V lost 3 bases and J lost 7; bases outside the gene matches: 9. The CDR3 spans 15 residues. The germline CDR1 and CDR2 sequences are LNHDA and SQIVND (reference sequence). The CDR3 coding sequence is TGTGCCAGTAGTATTGGCAGGGGGATGGGGAACACCATATATTTT. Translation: CASSIGRGMGNTIYF. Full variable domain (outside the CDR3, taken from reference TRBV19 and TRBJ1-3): DGGITQSPKYLFRKEGQNVTLSCEQNLNHDAMYWYRQDPGQGLRLIYYSQIVNDFQKGDIAEGYSVSREKKESFPLTVTSAQKNPTAFYLCASSIGRGMGNTIYFGEGSWLTVV.

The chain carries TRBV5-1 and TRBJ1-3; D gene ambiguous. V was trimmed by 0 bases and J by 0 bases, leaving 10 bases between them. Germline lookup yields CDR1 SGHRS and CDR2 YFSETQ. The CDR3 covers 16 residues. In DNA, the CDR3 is TGCGCCAGCAGCTTGGTCAGCGCAAGCTCTGGAAACACCATATATTTT. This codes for CASSLVSASSGNTIYF.

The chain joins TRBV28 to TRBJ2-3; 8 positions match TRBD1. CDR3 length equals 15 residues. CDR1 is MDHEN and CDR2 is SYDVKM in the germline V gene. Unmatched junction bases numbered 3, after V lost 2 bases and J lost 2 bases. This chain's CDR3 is CASSLLQGDTDTQYF. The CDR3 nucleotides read TGTGCCAGCAGTTTACTACAGGGGGACACAGATACGCAGTATTTT.

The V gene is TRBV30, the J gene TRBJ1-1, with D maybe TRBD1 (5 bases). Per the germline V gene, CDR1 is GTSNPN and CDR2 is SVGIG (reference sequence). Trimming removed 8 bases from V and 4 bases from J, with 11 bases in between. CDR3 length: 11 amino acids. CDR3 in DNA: TGTGCCAGCAGGGTCGCCACTGAAGCTTTCTTT. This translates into CASRVATEAFF. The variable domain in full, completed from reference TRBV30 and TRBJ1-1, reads SQTIHQWPATLVQPVGSPLSLECTVEGTSNPNLYWYRQAAGRGLQLLFYSVGIGQISSEVPQNLSASRPQDRQFILSSKKLLLSDSGFYLCASRVATEAFFGQGTRLTVV.

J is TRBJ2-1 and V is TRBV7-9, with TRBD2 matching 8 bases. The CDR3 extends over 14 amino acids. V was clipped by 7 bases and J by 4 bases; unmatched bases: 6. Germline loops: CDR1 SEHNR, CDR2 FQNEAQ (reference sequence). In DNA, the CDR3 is TGTGCCAGCATCTCTAGCGGGTCTTACAATGAGCAGTTCTTC. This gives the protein CASISSGSYNEQFF.

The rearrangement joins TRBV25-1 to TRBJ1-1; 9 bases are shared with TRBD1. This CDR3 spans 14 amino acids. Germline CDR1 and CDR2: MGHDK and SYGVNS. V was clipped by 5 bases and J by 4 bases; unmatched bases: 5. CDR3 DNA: TGTGCCAGCAGTTCACAGGGGGCAGGCACTGAAGCTTTCTTT. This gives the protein CASSSQGAGTEAFF.

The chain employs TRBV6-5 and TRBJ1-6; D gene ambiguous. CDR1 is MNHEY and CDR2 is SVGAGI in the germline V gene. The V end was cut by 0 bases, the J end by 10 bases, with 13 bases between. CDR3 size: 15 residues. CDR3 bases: TGTGCCAGCAGTTACTCTGGAGGGTCCCCCTCACCCCTCCACTTT. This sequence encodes CASSYSGGSPSPLHF.

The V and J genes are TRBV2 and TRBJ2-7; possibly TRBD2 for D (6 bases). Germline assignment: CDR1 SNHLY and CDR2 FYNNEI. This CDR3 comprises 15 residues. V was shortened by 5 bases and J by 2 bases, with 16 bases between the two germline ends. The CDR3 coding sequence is TGTGCCAGCAGTCCCCTCGAGATAGCGGCCTACGAGCAGTACTTC. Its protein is CASSPLEIAAYEQYF.

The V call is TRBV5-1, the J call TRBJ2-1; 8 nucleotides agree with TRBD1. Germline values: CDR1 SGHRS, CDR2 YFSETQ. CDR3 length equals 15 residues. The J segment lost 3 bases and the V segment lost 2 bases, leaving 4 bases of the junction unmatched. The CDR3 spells CASSLAGQGYNEQFF. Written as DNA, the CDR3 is TGCGCCAGCAGCTTAGCAGGACAGGGCTACAATGAGCAGTTCTTC.

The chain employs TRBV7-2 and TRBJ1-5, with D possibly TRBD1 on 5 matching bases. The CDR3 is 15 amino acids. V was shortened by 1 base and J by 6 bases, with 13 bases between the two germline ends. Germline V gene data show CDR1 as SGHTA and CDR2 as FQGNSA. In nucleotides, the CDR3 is TGTGCCAGCAGCTTAGGGGGGGGACGAAGTCAGCCCCAGCATTTT. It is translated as CASSLGGGRSQPQHF.